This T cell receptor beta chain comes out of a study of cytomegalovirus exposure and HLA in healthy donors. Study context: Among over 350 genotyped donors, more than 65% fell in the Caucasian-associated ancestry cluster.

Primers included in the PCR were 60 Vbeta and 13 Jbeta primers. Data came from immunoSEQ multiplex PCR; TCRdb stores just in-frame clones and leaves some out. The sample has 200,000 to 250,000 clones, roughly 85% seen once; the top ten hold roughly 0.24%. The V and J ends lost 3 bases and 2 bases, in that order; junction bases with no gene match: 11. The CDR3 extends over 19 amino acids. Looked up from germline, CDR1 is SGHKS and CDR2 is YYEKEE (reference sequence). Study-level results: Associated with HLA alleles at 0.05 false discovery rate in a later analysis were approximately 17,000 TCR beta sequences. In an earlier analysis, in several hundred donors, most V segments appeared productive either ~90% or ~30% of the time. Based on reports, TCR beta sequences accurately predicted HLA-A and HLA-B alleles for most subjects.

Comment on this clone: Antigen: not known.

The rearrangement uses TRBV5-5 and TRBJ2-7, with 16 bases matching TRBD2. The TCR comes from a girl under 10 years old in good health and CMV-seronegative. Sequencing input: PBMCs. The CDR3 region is CASSSAGTSGRALPYEQYF. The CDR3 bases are TGTGCCAGCAGCTCCGCCGGGACTAGCGGGAGGGCCCTTCCCTACGAGCAGTACTTC.